Listed below are T cell receptor beta chains from one sample, sequenced in a study of early T cells in non-severe SARS-CoV-2 infection. TCRdb reprocessed the 5' RACE reads via MiXCR and lists one record per CDR3 protein. The sample yields 70,000 to 75,000 distinct CDR3 sequences, roughly an eighth seen once. Sequenced input: whole blood. These receptors all come from an adult who was a healthcare worker with PCR-confirmed SARS-CoV-2 infection or an uninfected control (not recorded which). Each CDR3 is given with its conserved first and last residue. Fields, in order: CDR3 DNA, CDR3 protein, V gene, D gene, clone size, J gene. The D gene is left open where the match is weak. Only part of the rows carry a size: once, few, many, or a class if the clone is expanded.

cdr3_nt: TGTGCCTGGAGTGGAGGGACGAACACCGGGGAGCTGTTTTTT; cdr3_aa: CAWSGGTNTGELFF; v_call: TRBV30; d_call: -; clone_size: few; j_call: TRBJ2-2
cdr3_nt: TGTGCCAGCAGTTTTCAAACAGGGGCCCTGTTAGCCAAAAACATTCAGTACTTC; cdr3_aa: CASSFQTGALLAKNIQYF; v_call: TRBV28; d_call: TRBD1; clone_size: -; j_call: TRBJ2-4
cdr3_nt: TGTGCCAGCAGCCACGGGACACTTACCGACCTTTTGAACACTGAAGCTTTCTTT; cdr3_aa: CASSHGTLTDLLNTEAFF; v_call: TRBV27; d_call: -; clone_size: -; j_call: TRBJ1-1
cdr3_nt: TGTGCCAGCAGCCAAGAGCCGGGCACCGGGGAGCTGTTTTTT; cdr3_aa: CASSQEPGTGELFF; v_call: TRBV14; d_call: -; clone_size: -; j_call: TRBJ2-2
cdr3_nt: TGTGCCAGCAGCCAAGTCTGGGACAGTGTCTACGAGCAGTACTTC; cdr3_aa: CASSQVWDSVYEQYF; v_call: TRBV4-2; d_call: TRBD1; clone_size: many; j_call: TRBJ2-7
cdr3_nt: TGCAGGCACGTCGCCTCCGGGACTAGCGGGGGGACCTACGAGCAGTACTTC; cdr3_aa: CRHVASGTSGGTYEQYF; v_call: TRBV20-1; d_call: TRBD2; clone_size: few; j_call: TRBJ2-7
cdr3_nt: TGTGCCACGAAGGGCCTCCTGAACGCTGAAGCTTTCTTT; cdr3_aa: CATKGLLNAEAFF; v_call: TRBV6-2/TRBV6-3; d_call: -; clone_size: few; j_call: TRBJ1-1
cdr3_nt: TGCGCCAGCAGCTTGACGGGGGAAACTGAAGCTTTCTTT; cdr3_aa: CASSLTGETEAFF; v_call: TRBV5-1; d_call: -; clone_size: -; j_call: TRBJ1-1
cdr3_nt: TGTGCCAGCAGCTTCCCCCCAGATATGATTGGAGATACGCAGTATTTT; cdr3_aa: CASSFPPDMIGDTQYF; v_call: TRBV7-9; d_call: -; clone_size: -; j_call: TRBJ2-3
cdr3_nt: TGCAGTGCTACAGGGGTTGAGCAGTTCTTC; cdr3_aa: CSATGVEQFF; v_call: TRBV20-1; d_call: -; clone_size: many; j_call: TRBJ2-1
cdr3_nt: TGTGCCATCAGGATGACGGCCAACCCCTACGAGCAGTACTTC; cdr3_aa: CAIRMTANPYEQYF; v_call: TRBV10-3; d_call: -; clone_size: -; j_call: TRBJ2-7
cdr3_nt: TGCAGTGCTAGGTCCTTGTCCCGGGACAGGGCAAAGGGAGAAAAACTGTTTTTT; cdr3_aa: CSARSLSRDRAKGEKLFF; v_call: TRBV20-1; d_call: TRBD1; clone_size: few; j_call: TRBJ1-4
cdr3_nt: TGTGCCAGCAGCTCCAACAGGGCCGCCTACGAGCAGTACTTC; cdr3_aa: CASSSNRAAYEQYF; v_call: TRBV7-2; d_call: -; clone_size: -; j_call: TRBJ2-7
cdr3_nt: TGTGCCACCGCACCCTCGACAGGGGGCCTCACAGATACGCAGTATTTT; cdr3_aa: CATAPSTGGLTDTQYF; v_call: TRBV10-3; d_call: TRBD1; clone_size: few; j_call: TRBJ2-3
cdr3_nt: TGCAGCGTTGAAGATGACGGTGGCTATGGCTACACCTTC; cdr3_aa: CSVEDDGGYGYTF; v_call: TRBV29-1; d_call: -; clone_size: few; j_call: TRBJ1-2
cdr3_nt: TGTGCCACGTGGACGCGGAGTATCGGCGGCTACACCTTC; cdr3_aa: CATWTRSIGGYTF; v_call: TRBV28; d_call: -; clone_size: -; j_call: TRBJ1-2
cdr3_nt: TGTGCCAGCAGCTTCCCCCAGGGGCCAGAGACCCAGTACTTC; cdr3_aa: CASSFPQGPETQYF; v_call: TRBV11-2; d_call: -; clone_size: many; j_call: TRBJ2-5
cdr3_nt: TGTGCCAGCAGCTTAGACTATGGCTACACCTTC; cdr3_aa: CASSLDYGYTF; v_call: TRBV7-2; d_call: -; clone_size: many; j_call: TRBJ1-2
cdr3_nt: TGTGCCAGCAGCTTGCGAGCGGTCGTCACAGATACGCAGTATTTT; cdr3_aa: CASSLRAVVTDTQYF; v_call: TRBV5-6; d_call: -; clone_size: -; j_call: TRBJ2-3
cdr3_nt: TGTGCCAGCAGTCGAGGAAATGAAAAACTGTTTTTT; cdr3_aa: CASSRGNEKLFF; v_call: TRBV6-6; d_call: -; clone_size: -; j_call: TRBJ1-4
cdr3_nt: TGTGCCAGCAGTTTATCGCTGGCACCCAAGGACTACGAGCAGTACTTC; cdr3_aa: CASSLSLAPKDYEQYF; v_call: TRBV12-3/TRBV12-4; d_call: -; clone_size: many; j_call: TRBJ2-7
cdr3_nt: TGCAGTGCAACGGGGGGACTACTTACTCAAGAGACCCAGTACTTC; cdr3_aa: CSATGGLLTQETQYF; v_call: TRBV20-1; d_call: TRBD2; clone_size: few; j_call: TRBJ2-5
cdr3_nt: TGTGCCAGCAGCACTCCTCCCAGGGGACAAGAGACCCAGTACTTC; cdr3_aa: CASSTPPRGQETQYF; v_call: TRBV7-9; d_call: -; clone_size: many; j_call: TRBJ2-5
cdr3_nt: TGTGCCATCAGGAGACAGGGGGGACCAGATACGCAGTATTTT; cdr3_aa: CAIRRQGGPDTQYF; v_call: TRBV10-3; d_call: TRBD1; clone_size: many; j_call: TRBJ2-3
cdr3_nt: TGTGCCAGCAGGAGACAGGACGGCAATGAGCAGTTCTTC; cdr3_aa: CASRRQDGNEQFF; v_call: TRBV6-5; d_call: -; clone_size: -; j_call: TRBJ2-1
cdr3_nt: TGCGCCAGCAGCTTTATGACAGGGGCAGATACGCAGTATTTT; cdr3_aa: CASSFMTGADTQYF; v_call: TRBV5-1; d_call: TRBD1; clone_size: -; j_call: TRBJ2-3
cdr3_nt: TGCAGTGCTAGTGGGGGTGCCACTGAAGCTTTCTTT; cdr3_aa: CSASGGATEAFF; v_call: TRBV20-1; d_call: -; clone_size: many; j_call: TRBJ1-1
cdr3_nt: TGTGCCAGCAGTGTATACAATGAGCAGTTCTTC; cdr3_aa: CASSVYNEQFF; v_call: TRBV6-1; d_call: -; clone_size: many; j_call: TRBJ2-1
cdr3_nt: TGTGCCAGCAGTAAGGGCAGACAGGCTAGGGACTATGGCTACACCTTC; cdr3_aa: CASSKGRQARDYGYTF; v_call: TRBV6-1; d_call: -; clone_size: few; j_call: TRBJ1-2
cdr3_nt: TGCAGCGCCGGGGGGGTCTCCTACAATGAGCAGTTCTTC; cdr3_aa: CSAGGVSYNEQFF; v_call: TRBV29-1; d_call: TRBD2; clone_size: few; j_call: TRBJ2-1
cdr3_nt: TGCGCCAGCAGCCACTCGGGGCAAGAGACCCAGTACTTC; cdr3_aa: CASSHSGQETQYF; v_call: TRBV4-3; d_call: -; clone_size: few; j_call: TRBJ2-5
cdr3_nt: TGTGCCAGCAGCCCGATACAGGGTTGGGAGCAGTTCTTC; cdr3_aa: CASSPIQGWEQFF; v_call: TRBV7-6; d_call: -; clone_size: many; j_call: TRBJ2-1
cdr3_nt: TGTGCCAGCAGTTTCGTGGTTACAGATACGCAGTATTTT; cdr3_aa: CASSFVVTDTQYF; v_call: TRBV12-3/TRBV12-4; d_call: -; clone_size: -; j_call: TRBJ2-3
cdr3_nt: TGTGCCAGCAGCTACCAGTTAATGAACACTGAAGCTTTCTTT; cdr3_aa: CASSYQLMNTEAFF; v_call: TRBV11-2; d_call: -; clone_size: -; j_call: TRBJ1-1
cdr3_nt: TGTGCCAGTAGTGACCCGGGTAGGAGGGATACGCAGTATTTT; cdr3_aa: CASSDPGRRDTQYF; v_call: TRBV19; d_call: -; clone_size: few; j_call: TRBJ2-3
cdr3_nt: TGTGCCAGCAGCTTAGCAGCCGCCCGGGGCACTGAAGCTTTCTTT; cdr3_aa: CASSLAAARGTEAFF; v_call: TRBV7-2; d_call: -; clone_size: few; j_call: TRBJ1-1
cdr3_nt: TGTGCCAGCAGTTTTTATCGGGGGAGCGGGAGAAACACCATATATTTT; cdr3_aa: CASSFYRGSGRNTIYF; v_call: TRBV11-2; d_call: -; clone_size: many; j_call: TRBJ1-3
cdr3_nt: TGTGCCAGCTCCAAAAGGGAGCAGGGGGTGGTTGAGGGCCACGAGCAGTACTTC; cdr3_aa: CASSKREQGVVEGHEQYF; v_call: TRBV21-1; d_call: -; clone_size: many; j_call: TRBJ2-7